A selection of T cell receptor beta chains follows, all from one sample in a study of blood T cell repertoires in COVID-19. Sequencing was performed with immunoSEQ multiplex PCR; in TCRdb, only in-frame clones are kept and a portion is missing. The sample holds 85,000 to 100,000 clones, less than 85% seen once. The sequencing sample was made of peripheral blood. These TCRs come from a human donor in a cohort sampled during active COVID-19. The CDR3 runs from the conserved cysteine through the conserved F or W. The D gene is left open where the match is weak. Not all rows give a size; the values are once, few, many and, for expanded clones, a class.

cdr3_nt cdr3_aa d_call j_call v_call clone_size
TGTGCCAGTATTACGACTAGCGGGGGGACCGGGGAGCTGTTTTTT CASITTSGGTGELFF TRBD2 TRBJ2-2 TRBV19 -
TGCGCCAGCAGCCCCGGGACAGGGGGCAAGAGGACTGAAGCTTTCTTT CASSPGTGGKRTEAFF TRBD1 TRBJ1-1 TRBV4-3 -
TGTGCCAGCAGTTACCCGGGACAGGGGAATGGAAACACCATATATTTT CASSYPGQGNGNTIYF TRBD1 TRBJ1-3 TRBV6-2/TRBV6-3 -
TGTGCCAGCAGCTCCCAGGGGCTTCGGGAAAAACTGTTTTTT CASSSQGLREKLFF - TRBJ1-4 TRBV27 -
TGCGCCAGCAGCCAAGAACAAGGGGCCTTTGGTGGCTACACCTTC CASSQEQGAFGGYTF - TRBJ1-2 TRBV4-1 -
TGTGCCACTCGACGGAGCTCTGGAAACACCATATATTTT CATRRSSGNTIYF - TRBJ1-3 TRBV19 -
TGTGCCACTAGAACCGGGACAGGGGCCTACGAGCAGTACTTC CATRTGTGAYEQYF TRBD1 TRBJ2-7 TRBV15 -
TGTGCCAGCAGTTACCGGCCGGGATCGAACACCGGGGAGCTGTTTTTT CASSYRPGSNTGELFF - TRBJ2-2 TRBV6-2/TRBV6-3 -
TGTGCCAGCAGCCAAGCCCAGGCCACTGAAGCTTTCTTT CASSQAQATEAFF - TRBJ1-1 TRBV3-1/TRBV3-2 -
TGTGCCAGCAGCTTAGACAGATTGGAGCAGTACTTC CASSLDRLEQYF - TRBJ2-7 TRBV7-9 -
TGTGCCAGCAGGCGGACAGGGGACTACGAGCAGTACTTC CASRRTGDYEQYF TRBD1 TRBJ2-7 TRBV13 -
TGTGCCAGTAACGGTGATTATCAGCCCCAGCATTTT CASNGDYQPQHF - TRBJ1-5 TRBV19 -
TGTGCCAGTAGTATAGTGGGAGGTGAGCAGTACTTC CASSIVGGEQYF - TRBJ2-7 TRBV19 -
TGTGCCAGCTCACCAGGGCTCTCCTACGAGCAGTACTTC CASSPGLSYEQYF - TRBJ2-7 TRBV18 -
TGTGCCAGCAGTTTACCGTATAGGGGGACTAGCGGGAGTTACGAGCAGTACTTC CASSLPYRGTSGSYEQYF TRBD2 TRBJ2-7 TRBV27 -
TGCGCCAGCAGCCAAGATCGGGCAGGGTTTTATGGCTACACCTTC CASSQDRAGFYGYTF - TRBJ1-2 TRBV4-3 few
TGTGCCAGCAGTGAAGAGGTAGGGGCTGGCTATGGCTACACCTTC CASSEEVGAGYGYTF - TRBJ1-2 TRBV6-1 -
TGTGCCAGCAGCTTAGCGCACGGCGGAGCAACTAATGAAAAACTGTTTTTT CASSLAHGGATNEKLFF - TRBJ1-4 TRBV7-9 -
TGTGCCAGCAGTTACCGAGGGGGTTCGGACGAGCAGTACTTC CASSYRGGSDEQYF - TRBJ2-7 TRBV6-5 -
TGTGCCAGCCTCAACAGAAACACCGGGGAGCTGTTTTTT CASLNRNTGELFF - TRBJ2-2 TRBV2 -
TGTGCCAGCAGTTTAGGAGGAGATACGCAGTATTTT CASSLGGDTQYF - TRBJ2-3 TRBV28 -
TGTGCCAGCAGTAGACAGGGGAACTCCTACGAGCAGTACTTC CASSRQGNSYEQYF TRBD1 TRBJ2-7 TRBV6-5 -
TGTGCCAGCAGTTACGCGGACAGGAGGACTTCACCCCTCCACTTT CASSYADRRTSPLHF TRBD1 TRBJ1-6 TRBV6-5 -
TGTGCCAGTGAAACACCTTTGACGGGGCAGCCCCAGCATTTT CASETPLTGQPQHF - TRBJ1-5 TRBV19 -
TGTGCCAGCAGCCCCGGGACAGGGTCAAACACCATATATTTT CASSPGTGSNTIYF TRBD1 TRBJ1-3 TRBV7-2 -
TGCGCCAGCAGTGGTAGCGGTACAGATACGCAGTATTTT CASSGSGTDTQYF - TRBJ2-3 TRBV5-1 -
TGTGCCAGCAGCCCGAACCGACAGGGTTGGGAGAACACTGAAGCTTTCTTT CASSPNRQGWENTEAFF - TRBJ1-1 TRBV21-1 -
TGTGCCAGCAGTTTAATCCTAGCGGGAGCCCAAGAGACCCAGTACTTC CASSLILAGAQETQYF TRBD2 TRBJ2-5 TRBV28 -
TGTGCCAGCAGCAAAGGTGGGGCTTCTATTACAACTAATGAAAAACTGTTTTTT CASSKGGASITTNEKLFF - TRBJ1-4 TRBV21-1 -
TGTGCCAGCGGGGCGGGGGGGTTGATCGAGCAGTACTTC CASGAGGLIEQYF TRBD2 TRBJ2-7 TRBV12-3/TRBV12-4 few
TGTGCCAGCAGAAGAGGGGGTTCTCAGCCCCAGCATTTT CASRRGGSQPQHF - TRBJ1-5 TRBV28 -
TGTGCCAGCAGCCAAGGTGGAGGCTACACTGAAGCTTTCTTT CASSQGGGYTEAFF - TRBJ1-1 TRBV3-1/TRBV3-2 -
TGTGCCAGCTCATTACTCACAGATACGCAGTATTTT CASSLLTDTQYF - TRBJ2-3 TRBV18 -
TGTGCCAGCAGCCAGGACAGGTCTGTCGTCCTGACTTTC CASSQDRSVVLTF TRBD1 TRBJ2-6 TRBV7-8 once
TGTGCCAGCAGTGAATATAGGGGCGAAGGTAATTCACCCCTCCACTTT CASSEYRGEGNSPLHF - TRBJ1-6 TRBV25-1 -
TGTGCCAGCAGCAGCCGGTGGGGGGAAGCTAACTATGGCTACACCTTC CASSSRWGEANYGYTF - TRBJ1-2 TRBV21-1 -
TGTGCCAGCAGTGAAGCCAGGGGGCGCCAAGAGACCCAGTACTTC CASSEARGRQETQYF TRBD1 TRBJ2-5 TRBV2 -
TGTGCCAGCAGCTTATCGCCTAGCGGGAGTTACAATGAGCAGTTCTTC CASSLSPSGSYNEQFF TRBD2 TRBJ2-1 TRBV7-6 once
TGTGCCAGCAGTACACCGACAGTTTTCTATGGCTACACCTTC CASSTPTVFYGYTF - TRBJ1-2 TRBV28 -
TGTGCCAGCAGTCATAGTGGGCAAACAACCTACGAGCAGTACTTC CASSHSGQTTYEQYF - TRBJ2-7 TRBV11-2 -
TGTGCCAGTAGTCCCCGGGGAGGGGTAGAGATGTATGGCTACACCTTC CASSPRGGVEMYGYTF - TRBJ1-2 TRBV19 -